This T cell receptor beta chain was recovered during a study of glioma-infiltrating T cells. Study in general: Glioblastomas were WHO grade IV, sampled at first diagnosis; low-grade were grade II. About a million peripheral T cells were targeted at about 4.5- to 11-fold coverage. General study points: Shared blood CDR3 signature motifs marked patients with low tissue-blood divergence.

This clonotype occurred a few times. What it binds is not known. Germline V gene data show CDR1 as LGHNA and CDR2 as YSLEER. The CDR3 is 13 residues long. V gave up 2 bases and J gave up 4 bases, with 6 bases separating them. Amplification of TCR alpha and beta CDR3 regions from RNA used iRepertoire nested multiplex PCR. TCRdb reprocessed the multiplex PCR reads with MiXCR, giving one entry per CDR3 protein. The table records around 390,000 distinct CDR3 sequences, 41% of them present only once. This TCR derives from a human donor with low-grade glioma or glioblastoma, undergoing nonglioma brain surgery, or in good health (not recorded which). The chain is built from TRBV4-3 and TRBJ2-1, with no clear D. Sequenced: glioma tissue, nonneoplastic brain tissue, or PBMCs (not recorded which). Here the CDR3 reads CASSQLGYNEQFF. CDR3 sequence (DNA): TGCGCCAGCAGCCAATTAGGGTACAATGAGCAGTTCTTC.